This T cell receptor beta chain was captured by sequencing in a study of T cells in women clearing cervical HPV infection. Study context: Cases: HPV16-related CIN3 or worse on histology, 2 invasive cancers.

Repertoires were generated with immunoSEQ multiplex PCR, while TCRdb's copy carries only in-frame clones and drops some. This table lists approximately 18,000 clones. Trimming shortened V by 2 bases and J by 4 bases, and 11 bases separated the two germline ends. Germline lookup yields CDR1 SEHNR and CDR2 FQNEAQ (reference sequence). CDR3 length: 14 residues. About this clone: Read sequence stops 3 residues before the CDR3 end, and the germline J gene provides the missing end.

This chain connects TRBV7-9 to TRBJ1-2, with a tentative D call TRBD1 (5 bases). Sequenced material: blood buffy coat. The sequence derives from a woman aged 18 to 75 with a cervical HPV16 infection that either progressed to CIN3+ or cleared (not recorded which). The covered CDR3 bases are TGTGCCAGCAGCTTAAGCCAGGGCACCTATGGC. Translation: CASSLSQGTYG. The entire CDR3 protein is CASSLSQGTYGYTF.